This is a list of T cell receptor beta chains from one sample in a study of cytomegalovirus exposure and HLA in healthy donors. Using immunoSEQ multiplex PCR, the repertoire was profiled, and TCRdb retains in-frame clones only, with some absent. The table lists about 190,000 clones, roughly four fifths of them singletons. What was sequenced was PBMCs. The receptors derive from a woman younger than 35 in good health and CMV-seropositive. Both conserved end residues are part of each CDR3. The D gene is left open where the match is weak. Clone size is stated in some rows and not others, as once, few, many or a class when expanded.

v_call: TRBV6-1; j_call: TRBJ2-5; clone_size: .; d_call: TRBD2; cdr3_nt: TGTGCCGGCGGCCCCGGGGGGCAAGAGACCCAGTACTTC; cdr3_aa: CAGGPGGQETQYF
v_call: TRBV14; j_call: TRBJ2-3; clone_size: once; d_call: .; cdr3_nt: TGTGCCAGCAGCCCACCGGGACTGAACACACACGATACGCAGTATTTT; cdr3_aa: CASSPPGLNTHDTQYF
v_call: TRBV11-3; j_call: TRBJ2-5; clone_size: .; d_call: .; cdr3_nt: TGTGCCAGCAGCTTAGGAGCAGGCCAACAAGAGACCCAGTACTTC; cdr3_aa: CASSLGAGQQETQYF
v_call: TRBV5-4; j_call: TRBJ2-3; clone_size: .; d_call: .; cdr3_nt: TGTGCCAGCAGCCCCCCAGTGGCAGATACGCAGTATTTT; cdr3_aa: CASSPPVADTQYF
v_call: TRBV7-2; j_call: TRBJ2-1; clone_size: .; d_call: .; cdr3_nt: TGTGCCAGCAGCACCACAGGGTGGGGTGAGCAGTTCTTC; cdr3_aa: CASSTTGWGEQFF
v_call: TRBV6-1; j_call: TRBJ2-4; clone_size: .; d_call: .; cdr3_nt: TGTGCCAGCAGTGAATGGGTGGGCGCCAGAAACAGTCAGTACTTC; cdr3_aa: CASSEWVGARNSQYF
v_call: TRBV15; j_call: TRBJ1-5; clone_size: .; d_call: .; cdr3_nt: TGTGCCACCAGCAGAGGGGCAGAAAATCAGCCCCAGCATTTT; cdr3_aa: CATSRGAENQPQHF
v_call: TRBV5-4; j_call: TRBJ2-6; clone_size: few; d_call: TRBD1; cdr3_nt: TGTGCCAGCAGCTGGGGACAGGGTGCGTCTGGGGCCAACGTCCTGACTTTC; cdr3_aa: CASSWGQGASGANVLTF
v_call: TRBV27; j_call: TRBJ1-5; clone_size: few; d_call: TRBD1; cdr3_nt: TGTGCCAGCAGTTTATCGGGCACAGGGGTTCAGCCCCAGCATTTT; cdr3_aa: CASSLSGTGVQPQHF
v_call: TRBV9; j_call: TRBJ2-1; clone_size: .; d_call: .; cdr3_nt: TGTGCCAGCAGCGCAACGCCAGGGGTCTCCTACAATGAGCAGTTCTTC; cdr3_aa: CASSATPGVSYNEQFF
v_call: TRBV6-1; j_call: TRBJ1-2; clone_size: .; d_call: TRBD1; cdr3_nt: TGTGCCAGCAGGGACAGGGGGCCCCGAGGCTACACCTTC; cdr3_aa: CASRDRGPRGYTF
v_call: TRBV2; j_call: TRBJ2-3; clone_size: .; d_call: TRBD2; cdr3_nt: TGTGCCAGCATCCCTCGTGGGGCGGGGGGCCCACGCACAGATACGCAGTATTTT; cdr3_aa: CASIPRGAGGPRTDTQYF
v_call: TRBV7-3; j_call: TRBJ1-1; clone_size: once; d_call: .; cdr3_nt: TGTGCCAGCAGCTTAGGTAGTCTGTCTGAAGCTTTCTTT; cdr3_aa: CASSLGSLSEAFF
v_call: TRBV6-5; j_call: TRBJ1-2; clone_size: .; d_call: .; cdr3_nt: TGTGCCAGCAGGTCTTCGGTGGTTGGTGGCTACACCTTC; cdr3_aa: CASRSSVVGGYTF
v_call: TRBV14; j_call: TRBJ2-2; clone_size: .; d_call: .; cdr3_nt: TGTGCCAGCAGCCAAGCCGGGGGAAGGGTCGGGGAGCTGTTTTTT; cdr3_aa: CASSQAGGRVGELFF
v_call: TRBV11-2; j_call: TRBJ2-3; clone_size: .; d_call: TRBD1; cdr3_nt: TGTGCCAGCAGCACCCTAGGGGGCGAGCGCACAGATACGCAGTATTTT; cdr3_aa: CASSTLGGERTDTQYF
v_call: TRBV28; j_call: TRBJ2-5; clone_size: .; d_call: .; cdr3_nt: TGTGCCAGTAGTTCAGGAGGTCTGGGGACCCAGTACTTC; cdr3_aa: CASSSGGLGTQYF
v_call: TRBV28; j_call: TRBJ1-5; clone_size: .; d_call: .; cdr3_nt: TGTGCCAGCAGTCAACTCCGGGACTGGGGGGGCAATCAGCCCCAGCATTTT; cdr3_aa: CASSQLRDWGGNQPQHF
v_call: TRBV19; j_call: TRBJ2-5; clone_size: .; d_call: TRBD1; cdr3_nt: TGTGCCACCTCAGAACAGGGGGCGGAGACCCAGTACTTC; cdr3_aa: CATSEQGAETQYF
v_call: TRBV5-1; j_call: TRBJ2-7; clone_size: .; d_call: TRBD1; cdr3_nt: TGCGCCAGCAGTCTCGGACAGGGGTGGGTCTACGAGCAGTACTTC; cdr3_aa: CASSLGQGWVYEQYF
v_call: TRBV28; j_call: TRBJ1-5; clone_size: .; d_call: .; cdr3_nt: TGTGCCAGCAGTTTAGTAGACAATCAGCCCCAGCATTTT; cdr3_aa: CASSLVDNQPQHF
v_call: TRBV4-3; j_call: TRBJ1-2; clone_size: .; d_call: TRBD1; cdr3_nt: TGCGCCAGCAGCCAGGACAGGGGACCGGCGTGGGGCTACACCTTC; cdr3_aa: CASSQDRGPAWGYTF
v_call: TRBV6-1; j_call: TRBJ1-2; clone_size: few; d_call: .; cdr3_nt: TGTGCCAGCAGGGCCAGGGAAGGGGTAGATGGCTACACCTTC; cdr3_aa: CASRAREGVDGYTF
v_call: TRBV27; j_call: TRBJ2-3; clone_size: few; d_call: .; cdr3_nt: TGTGCCAGCAGTCCCACAGGGTACTCTAGCACAGATACGCAGTATTTT; cdr3_aa: CASSPTGYSSTDTQYF
v_call: TRBV4-3; j_call: TRBJ2-4; clone_size: .; d_call: TRBD2; cdr3_nt: TGCGCCAGCAGCCCTAGCGGGGGATCTCAATGGTGGAACAGTCAGTACTTC; cdr3_aa: CASSPSGGSQWWNSQYF
v_call: TRBV29-1; j_call: TRBJ2-7; clone_size: .; d_call: TRBD1; cdr3_nt: TGCAGCGTTCCGGGACAGGCAAACTACGAGCAGTACTTC; cdr3_aa: CSVPGQANYEQYF
v_call: TRBV29-1; j_call: TRBJ1-1; clone_size: .; d_call: .; cdr3_nt: TGCAGCGTTGACAGGGGAGGGAAAAACACTGAAGCTTTCTTT; cdr3_aa: CSVDRGGKNTEAFF
v_call: TRBV19; j_call: TRBJ1-1; clone_size: few; d_call: TRBD1; cdr3_nt: TGTGCCAGTAGTGACCGGACAGGTGTCGTCACTGAAGCTTTCTTT; cdr3_aa: CASSDRTGVVTEAFF
v_call: TRBV28; j_call: TRBJ1-2; clone_size: .; d_call: TRBD1; cdr3_nt: TGTGCCAGCAGTCCGGACAGGGGACGGGGCTACACCTTC; cdr3_aa: CASSPDRGRGYTF
v_call: TRBV9; j_call: TRBJ1-4; clone_size: .; d_call: TRBD1; cdr3_nt: TGTGCCAGCAGCGTAGCAGAGGGGGCGTTTGAAAAACTGTTTTTT; cdr3_aa: CASSVAEGAFEKLFF
v_call: TRBV5-4; j_call: TRBJ1-1; clone_size: .; d_call: .; cdr3_nt: TGTGCCAGCAGCTTGTCCCAGGGGTACACTGAAGCTTTCTTT; cdr3_aa: CASSLSQGYTEAFF
v_call: TRBV5-1; j_call: TRBJ2-1; clone_size: .; d_call: .; cdr3_nt: TGCGCCAGCAGCTTGGTGGGGGGACACAATGAGCAGTTCTTC; cdr3_aa: CASSLVGGHNEQFF
v_call: TRBV10-2; j_call: TRBJ2-3; clone_size: .; d_call: TRBD2; cdr3_nt: TGCGCCAGCAGAGGGACTAGCGGGGGAGATACGCAGTATTTT; cdr3_aa: CASRGTSGGDTQYF
v_call: TRBV28; j_call: TRBJ2-1; clone_size: .; d_call: .; cdr3_nt: TGTGCCAGCAGTAAGACGACAGCTGGCGCTGAGCAGTTCTTC; cdr3_aa: CASSKTTAGAEQFF
v_call: TRBV5-4; j_call: TRBJ1-6; clone_size: .; d_call: TRBD1; cdr3_nt: TGTGCCAGCAGCGCCGGGACAGGGGGCGCTTCTTGGTTACCCCCCCACTTT; cdr3_aa: CASSAGTGGASWLPPHF
v_call: TRBV2; j_call: TRBJ2-3; clone_size: .; d_call: .; cdr3_nt: TGTGCCAGCAGTGAAGCCACTGCCCCCTGGGATACGCAGTATTTT; cdr3_aa: CASSEATAPWDTQYF
v_call: TRBV18; j_call: TRBJ1-1; clone_size: .; d_call: .; cdr3_nt: TGTGCCAGCTCACTCGGGGGGGGTCGGGGCACTGAAGCTTTCTTT; cdr3_aa: CASSLGGGRGTEAFF
v_call: TRBV5-6; j_call: TRBJ2-3; clone_size: .; d_call: .; cdr3_nt: TGTGCCAGCAGCTTGGACCTGGCTGGCACAGATACGCAGTATTTT; cdr3_aa: CASSLDLAGTDTQYF
v_call: TRBV7-3; j_call: TRBJ1-6; clone_size: .; d_call: .; cdr3_nt: TGTGCCAGCTCCCCCCATGCAGGCCTCAATTCACCCCTCCACTTT; cdr3_aa: CASSPHAGLNSPLHF
v_call: TRBV6-4; j_call: TRBJ2-3; clone_size: few; d_call: TRBD1; cdr3_nt: TGTGCCAGCAGTGACGGGGGACAGGGGACAGATACGCAGTATTTT; cdr3_aa: CASSDGGQGTDTQYF
v_call: TRBV6-5; j_call: TRBJ2-6; clone_size: .; d_call: TRBD1; cdr3_nt: TGTGCCAGCACGGACAGGTATGTGGGGGCCAACGTCCTGACTTTC; cdr3_aa: CASTDRYVGANVLTF
v_call: TRBV7-9; j_call: TRBJ2-1; clone_size: .; d_call: TRBD1; cdr3_nt: TGTGCCAGCAGGTCGACCCGGGACAGGGGTTACAATGAGCAGTTCTTC; cdr3_aa: CASRSTRDRGYNEQFF
v_call: TRBV21-1; j_call: TRBJ2-5; clone_size: .; d_call: .; cdr3_nt: TGTGCCAGCAGCAAAGAGGTAGCGGATGATTTTGAACAAGAGACCCAGTACTTC; cdr3_aa: CASSKEVADDFEQETQYF
v_call: TRBV6-1; j_call: TRBJ2-5; clone_size: .; d_call: TRBD2; cdr3_nt: TGTGCCAGCAGTGAGGACCCCCGACTAGCGGGGCTGGGGGAGACCCAGTACTTC; cdr3_aa: CASSEDPRLAGLGETQYF
v_call: TRBV9; j_call: TRBJ2-1; clone_size: .; d_call: .; cdr3_nt: TGTGCCAGCGGAGGGGTTGAGGCTGAGCAGTTCTTC; cdr3_aa: CASGGVEAEQFF
v_call: TRBV5-1; j_call: TRBJ1-1; clone_size: .; d_call: .; cdr3_nt: TGCGCCAGCAGCTTGGGCCCCGGGAGCACTGAAGCTTTCTTT; cdr3_aa: CASSLGPGSTEAFF
v_call: TRBV27; j_call: TRBJ2-7; clone_size: .; d_call: TRBD1; cdr3_nt: TGTGCCAGCAGACTGACAGGGGGCTCCTACGAGCAGTACTTC; cdr3_aa: CASRLTGGSYEQYF
v_call: TRBV5-1; j_call: TRBJ2-1; clone_size: .; d_call: TRBD1; cdr3_nt: TGCGCCACCCGGACAGGGAAGAATGAGCAGTTCTTC; cdr3_aa: CATRTGKNEQFF
v_call: TRBV11-3; j_call: TRBJ2-3; clone_size: .; d_call: .; cdr3_nt: TGTGCCAGCAGCCTCGAGGCGGACACAGATACGCAGTATTTT; cdr3_aa: CASSLEADTDTQYF
v_call: TRBV27; j_call: TRBJ2-5; clone_size: .; d_call: TRBD2; cdr3_nt: TGTGCCAGCAGTTTATTGAACGGTGCGGGGGGACCGGGGAAGACCCAGTACTTC; cdr3_aa: CASSLLNGAGGPGKTQYF
v_call: TRBV19; j_call: TRBJ1-2; clone_size: .; d_call: .; cdr3_nt: TGTGCCAGTAGCAACCTACAGGGTTACTATGGCTACACCTTC; cdr3_aa: CASSNLQGYYGYTF
v_call: TRBV20-1; j_call: TRBJ1-1; clone_size: few; d_call: .; cdr3_nt: TGCAGTGCTAGAGCCTCAGGGGAAGCTTTCTTT; cdr3_aa: CSARASGEAFF
v_call: TRBV9; j_call: TRBJ1-3; clone_size: once; d_call: TRBD1; cdr3_nt: TGTGCCAGCAGCGAGGGGACAGCGTCTGGAAACACCATATATTTT; cdr3_aa: CASSEGTASGNTIYF
v_call: TRBV5-1; j_call: TRBJ2-7; clone_size: .; d_call: TRBD1; cdr3_nt: TGCGCCAGCGGACAGGGACCCTACGAGCAGTACTTC; cdr3_aa: CASGQGPYEQYF
v_call: TRBV19; j_call: TRBJ1-2; clone_size: .; d_call: .; cdr3_nt: TGTGCCAGTAGTACCCCCGGGACTTACCGTGGCTACACCTTC; cdr3_aa: CASSTPGTYRGYTF
v_call: TRBV15; j_call: TRBJ1-5; clone_size: few; d_call: TRBD1; cdr3_nt: TGTGCCACCAGCGCGGGACAGGGAGGCAATCAGCCCCAGCATTTT; cdr3_aa: CATSAGQGGNQPQHF
v_call: TRBV28; j_call: TRBJ1-5; clone_size: .; d_call: .; cdr3_nt: TGTGCCAGCAGTTTGCGGGTCAATCAGCCCCAGCATTTT; cdr3_aa: CASSLRVNQPQHF